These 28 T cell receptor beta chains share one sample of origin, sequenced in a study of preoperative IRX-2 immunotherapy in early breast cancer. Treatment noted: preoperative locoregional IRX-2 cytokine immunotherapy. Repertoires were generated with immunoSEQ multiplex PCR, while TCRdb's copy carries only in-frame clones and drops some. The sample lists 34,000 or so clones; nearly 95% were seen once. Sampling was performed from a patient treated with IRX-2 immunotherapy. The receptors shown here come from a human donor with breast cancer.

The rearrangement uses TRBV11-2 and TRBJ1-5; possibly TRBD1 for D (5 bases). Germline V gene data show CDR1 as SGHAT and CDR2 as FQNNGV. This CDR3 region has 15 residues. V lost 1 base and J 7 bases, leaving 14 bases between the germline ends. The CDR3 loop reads CASSLGIGGGQPQHF. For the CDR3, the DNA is TGTGCCAGCAGCTTAGGAATCGGGGGAGGCCAGCCCCAGCATTTT.

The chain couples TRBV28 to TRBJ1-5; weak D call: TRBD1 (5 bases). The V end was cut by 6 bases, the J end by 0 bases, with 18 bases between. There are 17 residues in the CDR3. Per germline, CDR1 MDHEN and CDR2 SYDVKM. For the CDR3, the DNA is TGTGCCAGCAGGGCCTCGTGGGGGAGGGATAGCAATCAGCCCCAGCATTTT. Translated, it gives CASRASWGRDSNQPQHF.

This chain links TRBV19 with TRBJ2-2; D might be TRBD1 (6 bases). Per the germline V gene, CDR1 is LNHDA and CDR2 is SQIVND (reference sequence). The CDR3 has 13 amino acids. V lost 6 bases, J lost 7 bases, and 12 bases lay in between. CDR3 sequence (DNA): TGTGCCAGTAGCCCAGGGGTCATCGGGGAGCTGTTTTTT. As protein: CASSPGVIGELFF. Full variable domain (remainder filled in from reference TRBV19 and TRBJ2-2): DGGITQSPKYLFRKEGQNVTLSCEQNLNHDAMYWYRQDPGQGLRLIYYSQIVNDFQKGDIAEGYSVSREKKESFPLTVTSAQKNPTAFYLCASSPGVIGELFFGEGSRLTVL.

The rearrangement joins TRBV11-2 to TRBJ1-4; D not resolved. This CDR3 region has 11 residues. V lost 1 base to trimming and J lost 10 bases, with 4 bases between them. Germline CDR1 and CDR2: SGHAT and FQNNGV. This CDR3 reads CASSLGPKLFF. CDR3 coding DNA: TGTGCCAGCAGCTTAGGGCCAAAACTGTTTTTT.

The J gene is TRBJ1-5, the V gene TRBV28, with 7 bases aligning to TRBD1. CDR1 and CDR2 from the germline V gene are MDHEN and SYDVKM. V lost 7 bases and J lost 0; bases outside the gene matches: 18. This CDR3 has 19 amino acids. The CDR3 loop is CASIRNPGQRGDSNQPQHF. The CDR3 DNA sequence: TGTGCCAGCATTAGAAACCCGGGACAGCGTGGAGATAGCAATCAGCCCCAGCATTTT.

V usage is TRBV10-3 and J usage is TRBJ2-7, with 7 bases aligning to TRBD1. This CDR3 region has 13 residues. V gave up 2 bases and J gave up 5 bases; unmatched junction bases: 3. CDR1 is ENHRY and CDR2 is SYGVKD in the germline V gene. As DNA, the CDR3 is TGTGCCATCAGTGAGCGACAGGGAGACGAGCAGTACTTC. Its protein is CAISERQGDEQYF.

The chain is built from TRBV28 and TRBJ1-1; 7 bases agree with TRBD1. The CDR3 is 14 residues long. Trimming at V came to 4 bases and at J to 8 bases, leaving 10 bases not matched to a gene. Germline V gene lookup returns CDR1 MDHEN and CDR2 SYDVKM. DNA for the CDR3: TGTGCCAGCAGTTATAATACAGGGGTTAGGGAAGCTTTCTTT. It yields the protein CASSYNTGVREAFF.

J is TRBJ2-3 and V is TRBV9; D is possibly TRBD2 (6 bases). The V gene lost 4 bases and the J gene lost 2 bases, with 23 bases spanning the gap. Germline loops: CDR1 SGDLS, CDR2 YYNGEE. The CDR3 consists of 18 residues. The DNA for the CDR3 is TGTGCCAGCAGCCCATACAAAAGGAGGGGTGGGGCCACAGATACGCAGTATTTT. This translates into CASSPYKRRGGATDTQYF.

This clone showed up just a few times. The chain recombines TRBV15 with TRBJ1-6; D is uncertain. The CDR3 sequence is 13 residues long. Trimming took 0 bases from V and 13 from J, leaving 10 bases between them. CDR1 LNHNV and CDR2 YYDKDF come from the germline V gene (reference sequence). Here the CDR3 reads CATSRDKLFPLHF. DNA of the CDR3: TGTGCCACCAGCAGAGATAAACTTTTTCCCCTCCACTTT.

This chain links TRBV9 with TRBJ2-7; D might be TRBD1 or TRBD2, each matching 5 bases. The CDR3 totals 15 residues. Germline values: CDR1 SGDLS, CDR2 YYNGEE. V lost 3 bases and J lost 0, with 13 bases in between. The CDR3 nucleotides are TGTGCCAGCAGCGCGGGGACGATAAGCTCCTACGAGCAGTACTTC. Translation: CASSAGTISSYEQYF.

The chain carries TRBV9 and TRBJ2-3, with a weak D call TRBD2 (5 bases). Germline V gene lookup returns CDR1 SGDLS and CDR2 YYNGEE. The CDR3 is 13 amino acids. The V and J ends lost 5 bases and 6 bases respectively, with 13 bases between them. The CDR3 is CASSGLTWDTQYF. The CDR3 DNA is TGTGCCAGCAGTGGACTCACTTGGGATACGCAGTATTTT.

The CDR3 DNA reads as TGTGCCAGCAGTTACCCGGACAGGGTCACCTACGAGCAGTACTTC. Amino acids: CASSYPDRVTYEQYF. The chain uses TRBV6-5 and TRBJ2-7; 8 bases are shared with TRBD1. Germline assignment: CDR1 MNHEY and CDR2 SVGAGI. Trimming cost V 2 bases and J 2 bases; bases outside gene matches: 5. CDR3 length equals 15 residues.

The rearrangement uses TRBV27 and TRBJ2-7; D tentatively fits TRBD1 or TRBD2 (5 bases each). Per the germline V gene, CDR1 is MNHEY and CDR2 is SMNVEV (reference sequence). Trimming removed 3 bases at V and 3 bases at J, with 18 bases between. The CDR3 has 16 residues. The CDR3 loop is CASSLSRVDFYYEQYF. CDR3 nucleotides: TGTGCCAGCAGTTTGTCCAGGGTGGACTTTTACTACGAGCAGTACTTC.

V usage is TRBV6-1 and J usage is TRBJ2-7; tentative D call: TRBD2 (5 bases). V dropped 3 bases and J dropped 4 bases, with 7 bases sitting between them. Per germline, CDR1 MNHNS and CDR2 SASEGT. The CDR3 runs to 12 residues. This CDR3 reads CASSDRGYEQYF. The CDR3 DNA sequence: TGTGCCAGCAGTGATCGGGGTTACGAGCAGTACTTC.

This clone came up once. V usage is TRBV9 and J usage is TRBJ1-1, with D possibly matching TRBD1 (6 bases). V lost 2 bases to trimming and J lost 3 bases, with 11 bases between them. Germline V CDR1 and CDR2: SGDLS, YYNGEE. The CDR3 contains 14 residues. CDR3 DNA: TGTGCCAGCAGCGTCCGACAGGAGGACACTGAAGCTTTCTTT. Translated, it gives CASSVRQEDTEAFF.

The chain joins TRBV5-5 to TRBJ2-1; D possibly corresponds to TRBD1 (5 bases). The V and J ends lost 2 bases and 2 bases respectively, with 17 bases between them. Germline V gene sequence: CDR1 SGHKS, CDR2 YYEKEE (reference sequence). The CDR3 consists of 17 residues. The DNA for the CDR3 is TGTGCCAGCAGCTTCACCCCGAGAGAGACAGCCTACAATGAGCAGTTCTTC. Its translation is CASSFTPRETAYNEQFF. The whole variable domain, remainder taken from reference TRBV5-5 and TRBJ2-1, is DAGVTQSPTHLIKTRGQQVTLRCSPISGHKSVSWYQQVLGQGPQFIFQYYEKEERGRGNFPDRFSARQFPNYSSELNVNALLLGDSALYLCASSFTPRETAYNEQFFGPGTRLTVL.

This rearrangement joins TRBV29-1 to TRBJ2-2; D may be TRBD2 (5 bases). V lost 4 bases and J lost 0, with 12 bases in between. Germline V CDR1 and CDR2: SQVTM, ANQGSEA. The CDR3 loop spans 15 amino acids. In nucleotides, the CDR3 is TGCAGCGTTGCGAGCGGACCCTCGAACACCGGGGAGCTGTTTTTT. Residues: CSVASGPSNTGELFF.

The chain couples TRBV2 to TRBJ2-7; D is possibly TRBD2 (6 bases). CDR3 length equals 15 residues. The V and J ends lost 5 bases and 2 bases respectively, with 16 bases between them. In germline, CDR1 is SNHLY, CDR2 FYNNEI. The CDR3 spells CASSPTFGGPYEQYF. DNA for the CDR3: TGTGCCAGCAGTCCCACATTCGGGGGACCCTACGAGCAGTACTTC.

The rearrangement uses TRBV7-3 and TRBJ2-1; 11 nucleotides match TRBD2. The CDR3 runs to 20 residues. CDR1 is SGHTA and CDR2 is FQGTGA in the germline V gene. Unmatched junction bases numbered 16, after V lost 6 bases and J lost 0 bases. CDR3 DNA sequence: TGTGCCAGCAGTCTAAACGCGCTAGCGGGAGGCCTAAGCTCCTACAATGAGCAGTTCTTC. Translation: CASSLNALAGGLSSYNEQFF.

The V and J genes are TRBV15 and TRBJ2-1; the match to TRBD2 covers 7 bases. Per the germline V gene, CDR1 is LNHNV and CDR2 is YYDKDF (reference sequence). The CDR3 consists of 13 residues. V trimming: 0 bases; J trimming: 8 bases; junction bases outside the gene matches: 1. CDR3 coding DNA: TGTGCCACCAGCAGAGATCGGGGGGATGAGCAGTTCTTC. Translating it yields CATSRDRGDEQFF.

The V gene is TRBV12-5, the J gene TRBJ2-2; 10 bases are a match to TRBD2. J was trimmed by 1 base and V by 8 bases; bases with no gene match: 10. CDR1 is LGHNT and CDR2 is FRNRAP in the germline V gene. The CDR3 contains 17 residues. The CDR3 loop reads CASRIESGRVNTGELFF. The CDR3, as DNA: TGTGCTAGTAGGATCGAAAGCGGGAGGGTGAACACCGGGGAGCTGTTTTTT.

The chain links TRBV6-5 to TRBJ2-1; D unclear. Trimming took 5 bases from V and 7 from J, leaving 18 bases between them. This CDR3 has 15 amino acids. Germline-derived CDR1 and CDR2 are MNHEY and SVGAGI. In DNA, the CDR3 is TGTGCCAGCAGTAGCCCCGTAGGGTATGGGAATGAGCAGTTCTTC. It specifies CASSSPVGYGNEQFF.

This chain's CDR3 is CASRRTAGYEQYF. Here the CDR3 DNA reads TGTGCCAGCAGACGGACTGCGGGCTACGAGCAGTACTTC. The chain couples TRBV6-5 to TRBJ2-7; tentative D call: TRBD2 (5 bases). This CDR3 spans 13 amino acids. Germline V CDR1 and CDR2: MNHEY, SVGAGI. V was clipped by 6 bases and J by 3 bases, with 12 bases between them.

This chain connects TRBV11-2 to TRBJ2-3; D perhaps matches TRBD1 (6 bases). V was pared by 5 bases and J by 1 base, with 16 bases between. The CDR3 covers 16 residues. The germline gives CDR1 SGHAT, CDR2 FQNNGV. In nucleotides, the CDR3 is TGTGCCAGCAGCCGTACAGGGACACCCGGCACAGATACGCAGTATTTT. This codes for CASSRTGTPGTDTQYF.

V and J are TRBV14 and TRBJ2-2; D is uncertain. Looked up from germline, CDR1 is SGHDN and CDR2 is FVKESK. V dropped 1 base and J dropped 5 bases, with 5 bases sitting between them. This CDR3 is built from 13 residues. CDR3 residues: CASSQVRTGELFF. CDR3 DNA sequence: TGTGCCAGCAGCCAAGTTCGGACCGGGGAGCTGTTTTTT.

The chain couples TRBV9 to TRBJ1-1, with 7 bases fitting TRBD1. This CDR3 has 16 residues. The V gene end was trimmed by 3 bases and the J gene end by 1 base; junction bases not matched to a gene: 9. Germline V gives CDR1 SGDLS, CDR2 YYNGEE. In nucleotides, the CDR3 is TGTGCCAGCAGCGAGAATACAGGGGTGGCGAACACTGAAGCTTTCTTT. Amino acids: CASSENTGVANTEAFF.

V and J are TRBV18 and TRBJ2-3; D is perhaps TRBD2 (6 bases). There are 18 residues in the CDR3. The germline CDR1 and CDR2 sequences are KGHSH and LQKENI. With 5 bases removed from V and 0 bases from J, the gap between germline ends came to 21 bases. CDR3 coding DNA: TGTGCCAGCTCAGGGCAAGGGGCTAGCGCCGATAGCACAGATACGCAGTATTTT. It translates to CASSGQGASADSTDTQYF.

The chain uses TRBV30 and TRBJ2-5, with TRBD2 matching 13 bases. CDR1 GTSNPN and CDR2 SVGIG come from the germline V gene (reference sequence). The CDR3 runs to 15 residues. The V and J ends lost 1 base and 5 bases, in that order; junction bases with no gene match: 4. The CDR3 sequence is CAWSATSGREETQYF. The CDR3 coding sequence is TGTGCCTGGAGTGCCACTAGCGGGAGGGAGGAGACCCAGTACTTC.